This TCR beta chain comes out of a study of regulatory and conventional T cells in RAG deficiency. The germline gives CDR1 KGHSH, CDR2 LQKENI. V lost 8 bases to trimming and J lost 1 base; unmatched junction nucleotides: 1. The CDR3 has 13 amino acids. The sorted regulatory T cells were CD4+, CD25-high and CD127-low, with genomic DNA sequenced. Only in-frame clones appear in the TCRdb table, and some are missing; sequencing was by immunoSEQ multiplex PCR. This table holds about 30,000 clones, approximately 90% found once. This clone has just one count. Its antigen remains unidentified. Study findings and constraints: Sorted Omenn CD25-high CD127-low cells may not be bona fide Tregs. In Omenn syndrome, Treg and Tconv repertoires overlapped >75%. Shannon entropy was markedly lower and Simpson indices higher in RAG-deficient patients than control T-cell subsets.

The data also belong to a second study, concerning regulatory T cells. That work adds: Amplification used 52 TRBV primers and 13 TRBJ primers. In patients, unique TRB V-J pairs were restricted and V/J usage skewed, especially in Tregs.

Sequences were obtained from Tregs sorted from blood. This sequence joins TRBV18 and TRBJ2-3; TRBD1 aligns across 9 bases. The clonotype was recovered from a human donor in good health. CDR3 sequence reads: CASRDRGTDTQYF. For the CDR3, the DNA is TGTGCCAGCAGGGACAGGGGCACAGATACGCAGTATTTT.